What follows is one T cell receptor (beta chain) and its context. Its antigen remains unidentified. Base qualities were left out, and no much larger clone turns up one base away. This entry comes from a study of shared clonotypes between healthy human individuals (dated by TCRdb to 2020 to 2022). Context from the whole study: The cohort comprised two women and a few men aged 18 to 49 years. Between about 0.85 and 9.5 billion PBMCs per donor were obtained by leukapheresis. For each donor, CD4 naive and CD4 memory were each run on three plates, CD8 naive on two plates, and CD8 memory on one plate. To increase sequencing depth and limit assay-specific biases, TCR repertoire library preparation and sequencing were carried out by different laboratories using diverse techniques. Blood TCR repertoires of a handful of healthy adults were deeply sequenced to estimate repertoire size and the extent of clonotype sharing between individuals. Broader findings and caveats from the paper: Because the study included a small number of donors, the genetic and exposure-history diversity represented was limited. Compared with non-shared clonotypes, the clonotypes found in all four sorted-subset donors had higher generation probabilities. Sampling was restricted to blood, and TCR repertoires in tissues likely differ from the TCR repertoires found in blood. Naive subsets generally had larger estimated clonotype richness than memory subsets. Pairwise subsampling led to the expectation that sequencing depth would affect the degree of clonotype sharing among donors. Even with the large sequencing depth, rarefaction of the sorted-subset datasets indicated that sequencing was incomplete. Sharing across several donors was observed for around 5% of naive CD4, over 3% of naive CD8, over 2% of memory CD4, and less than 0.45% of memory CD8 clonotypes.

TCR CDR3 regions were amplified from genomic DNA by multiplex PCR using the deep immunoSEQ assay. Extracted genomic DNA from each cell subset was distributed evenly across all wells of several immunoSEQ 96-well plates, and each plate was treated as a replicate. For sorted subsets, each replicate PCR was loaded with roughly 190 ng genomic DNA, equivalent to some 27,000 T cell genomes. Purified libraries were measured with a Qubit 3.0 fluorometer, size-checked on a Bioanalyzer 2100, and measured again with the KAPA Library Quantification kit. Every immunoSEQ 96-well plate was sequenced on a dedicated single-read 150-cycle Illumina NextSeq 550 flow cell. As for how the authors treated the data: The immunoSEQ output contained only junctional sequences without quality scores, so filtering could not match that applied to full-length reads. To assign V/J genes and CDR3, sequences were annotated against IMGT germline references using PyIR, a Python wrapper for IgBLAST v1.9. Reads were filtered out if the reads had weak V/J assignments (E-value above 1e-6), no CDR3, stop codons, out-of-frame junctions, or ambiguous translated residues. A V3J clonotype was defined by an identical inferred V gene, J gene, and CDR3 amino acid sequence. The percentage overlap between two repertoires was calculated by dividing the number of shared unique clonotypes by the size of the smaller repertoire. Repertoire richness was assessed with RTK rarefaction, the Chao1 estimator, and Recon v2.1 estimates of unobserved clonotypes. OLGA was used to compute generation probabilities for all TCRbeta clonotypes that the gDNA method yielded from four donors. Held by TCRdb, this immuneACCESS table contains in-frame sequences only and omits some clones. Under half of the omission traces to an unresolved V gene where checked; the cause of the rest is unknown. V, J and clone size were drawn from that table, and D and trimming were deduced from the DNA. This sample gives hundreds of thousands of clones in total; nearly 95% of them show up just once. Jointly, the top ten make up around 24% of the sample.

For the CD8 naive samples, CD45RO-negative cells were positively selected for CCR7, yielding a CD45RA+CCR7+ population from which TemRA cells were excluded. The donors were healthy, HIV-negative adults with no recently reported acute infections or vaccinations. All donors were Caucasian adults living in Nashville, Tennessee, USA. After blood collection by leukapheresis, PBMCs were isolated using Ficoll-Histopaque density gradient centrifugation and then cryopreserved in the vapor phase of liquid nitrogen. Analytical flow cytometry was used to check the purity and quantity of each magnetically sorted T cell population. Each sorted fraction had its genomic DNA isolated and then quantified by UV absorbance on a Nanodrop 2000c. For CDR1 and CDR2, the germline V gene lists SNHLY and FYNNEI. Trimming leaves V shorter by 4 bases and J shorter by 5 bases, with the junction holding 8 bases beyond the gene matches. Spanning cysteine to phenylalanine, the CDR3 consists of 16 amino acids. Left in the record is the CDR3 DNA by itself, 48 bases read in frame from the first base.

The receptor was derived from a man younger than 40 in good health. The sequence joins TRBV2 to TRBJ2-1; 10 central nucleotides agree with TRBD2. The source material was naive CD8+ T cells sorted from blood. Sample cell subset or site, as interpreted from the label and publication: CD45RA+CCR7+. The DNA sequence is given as TGTGCCAGCAGTGTTCTAGCGGGAGAGACAAACAATGAGCAGTTCTTC. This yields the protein CASSVLAGETNNEQFF.